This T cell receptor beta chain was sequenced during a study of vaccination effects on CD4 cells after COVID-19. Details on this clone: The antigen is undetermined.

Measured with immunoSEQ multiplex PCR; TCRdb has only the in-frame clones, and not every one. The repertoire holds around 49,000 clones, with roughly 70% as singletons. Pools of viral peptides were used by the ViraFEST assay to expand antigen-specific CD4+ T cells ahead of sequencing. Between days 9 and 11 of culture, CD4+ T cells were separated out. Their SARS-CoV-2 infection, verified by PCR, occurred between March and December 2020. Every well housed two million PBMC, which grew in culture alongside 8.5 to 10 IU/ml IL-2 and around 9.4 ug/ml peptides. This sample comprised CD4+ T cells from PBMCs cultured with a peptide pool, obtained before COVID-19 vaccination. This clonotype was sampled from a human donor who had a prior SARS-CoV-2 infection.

The CDR3 DNA reads as TGTGCCAGCTCCGGCGGGGCCAATCAGCCCCAGCATTTT. This encodes CASSGGANQPQHF. The chain links TRBV18 to TRBJ1-5; D is possibly TRBD1 (5 bases). Trimming pared 6 bases from V and 3 bases from J, leaving 9 bases between. The CDR3 is made up of 13 amino acids. The V gene's germline CDR1 is KGHSH and CDR2 LQKENI.